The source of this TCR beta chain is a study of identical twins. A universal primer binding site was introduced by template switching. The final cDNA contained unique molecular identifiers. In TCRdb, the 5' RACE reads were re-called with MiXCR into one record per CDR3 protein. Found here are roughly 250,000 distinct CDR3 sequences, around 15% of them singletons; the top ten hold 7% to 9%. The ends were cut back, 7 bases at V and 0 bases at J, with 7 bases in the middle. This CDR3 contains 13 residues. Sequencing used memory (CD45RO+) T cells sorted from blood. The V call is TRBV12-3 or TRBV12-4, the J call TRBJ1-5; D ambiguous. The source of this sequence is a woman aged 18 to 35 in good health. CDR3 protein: CASNENSNQPQHF. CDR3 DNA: TGTGCCAGCAACGAGAATAGCAATCAGCCCCAGCATTTT.